There are a few counts of the clone carrying this T cell receptor beta chain. Its specificity is unknown. The sample belongs to a study of T cells in Graves' hyperthyroidism and ophthalmopathy. RNA transcripts served as the template for amplifying TCR beta CDR3 regions. The primer set for the first-round RT-PCR of the TCR CDR3 was HTBI. One entry per CDR3 protein results from TCRdb running MiXCR on the multiplex PCR reads. Found here are approximately 620,000 distinct CDR3 sequences, 16% of them singletons; the top ten hold about 3.5%. Broader study findings: Blood also held most thyroid clonotypes expanded beyond 0.001.

The V gene end was trimmed by 2 bases and the J gene end by 4 bases; junction bases not matched to a gene: 9. This CDR3 contains 16 residues. CDR1 is KGHSH, CDR2 LQKENI, per germline. The sequencing input was blood. This clonotype originated in a woman aged 40 to 50 with Graves' ophthalmopathy. This rearrangement joins TRBV18 to TRBJ2-5, with 8 positions matching TRBD1. CDR3 residues: CASSPGVGQGGETQYF. In DNA form, the CDR3 reads TGTGCCAGCTCACCAGGGGTCGGACAGGGAGGAGAGACCCAGTACTTC.